Listed below are T cell receptor beta chains from one sample, sequenced in a study of OX40 agonist ivuxolimab in advanced cancers. Data came from immunoSEQ multiplex PCR; TCRdb stores just in-frame clones and leaves some out. The table shows 30,000 to 45,000 clones, with approximately 78% occurring only once. This sample comprised CD4+ or CD8+ T cells sorted from blood, obtained in a trial of the OX40 agonist ivuxolimab. The receptors were sampled from an adult with an advanced solid tumor such as melanoma, head and neck, liver or kidney cancer. CDR3s include the opening cysteine and the closing phenylalanine or tryptophan. The D gene is left open where the match is weak. Size tells how often a clone was seen (once, few, many) or the class of an expanded clone, and some rows leave it out.

j_call	v_call	d_call	clone_size	cdr3_aa	cdr3_nt
TRBJ1-2	TRBV5-1	.	.	CASRRRDSDNYGYTF	TGCGCCAGCAGGCGTAGAGACAGTGATAACTATGGCTACACCTTC
TRBJ1-4	TRBV2	TRBD1	.	CASRIGSGTANEKLFF	TGTGCCAGCAGGATTGGGTCCGGGACAGCTAATGAAAAACTGTTTTTT
TRBJ2-2	TRBV7-8	TRBD2	.	CASSFTSGRTSGELFF	TGTGCCAGCAGCTTTACGAGCGGGAGAACCTCCGGGGAGCTGTTTTTT
TRBJ1-1	TRBV28	.	.	CASSFRGGSFF	TGTGCCAGCAGTTTCAGGGGTGGATCTTTCTTT
TRBJ2-3	TRBV5-1	TRBD1	.	CASSLAQQGATDTQYF	TGCGCCAGCAGCTTGGCCCAACAGGGGGCCACAGATACGCAGTATTTT
TRBJ1-2	TRBV14	.	.	CASSQAGQTNLNYGYTF	TGTGCCAGCAGCCAAGCGGGACAAACGAATTTAAACTATGGCTACACCTTC
TRBJ2-5	TRBV2	TRBD1	.	CASSSTGKETQYF	TGTGCCAGCAGCTCGACAGGGAAAGAGACCCAGTACTTC
TRBJ1-5	TRBV19	.	once	CASTPFSGGAGNQPQHF	TGTGCCAGTACCCCCTTCTCGGGGGGCGCGGGCAATCAGCCCCAGCATTTT
TRBJ2-7	TRBV7-7	.	.	CASSLAAWGYEQYF	TGTGCTAGCAGCCTTGCAGCATGGGGGTACGAGCAGTACTTC
TRBJ2-7	TRBV11-3	.	.	CASSLRRGYEQYF	TGTGCCAGCAGCTTGAGGAGGGGGTACGAGCAGTACTTC
TRBJ1-5	TRBV19	.	once	CASSLSYQVGQPQHF	TGTGCCAGTAGTCTATCATACCAGGTGGGTCAGCCCCAGCATTTT
TRBJ1-1	TRBV18	TRBD1	.	CASSPTGGGANTEAFF	TGTGCCAGCTCGCCCACGGGAGGGGGCGCGAACACTGAAGCTTTCTTT
TRBJ2-5	TRBV7-9	TRBD1	.	CASRNRGGETQYF	TGTGCCAGCAGGAACAGGGGTGGGGAGACCCAGTACTTC
TRBJ1-1	TRBV7-2	.	.	CASSFSVNTEAFF	TGTGCCAGCAGCTTTAGTGTGAACACTGAAGCTTTCTTT
TRBJ2-5	TRBV2	TRBD1	once	CASSGQGEETQYF	TGTGCCAGCAGCGGTCAGGGGGAAGAGACCCAGTACTTC
TRBJ1-6	TRBV7-6	.	.	CASSLGFPDRGGNSPLHF	TGTGCCAGCAGCTTAGGGTTTCCGGACAGAGGAGGGAATTCACCCCTCCACTTT
TRBJ2-1	TRBV7-9	.	.	CASSLGDEQFF	TGTGCCAGCAGCTTAGGAGATGAGCAGTTCTTC
TRBJ2-2	TRBV18	TRBD1	.	CASSPLAGGNTGELFF	TGTGCCAGCTCACCACTCGCAGGGGGCAACACCGGGGAGCTGTTTTTT
TRBJ1-3	TRBV2	.	.	CASSDFIPGNTIYF	TGTGCCAGCAGTGACTTCATTCCCGGAAACACCATATATTTT
TRBJ2-5	TRBV11-2	TRBD1	.	CASSFTGEETQYF	TGTGCCAGCAGCTTTACAGGGGAAGAGACCCAGTACTTC
TRBJ2-7	TRBV19	TRBD2	few	CASGLAGVGEQYF	TGTGCCAGTGGCCTGGCGGGGGTAGGCGAGCAGTACTTC
TRBJ1-2	TRBV27	TRBD1	few	CASSLSRTGPPTF	TGTGCCAGCAGTTTATCCAGGACAGGACCACCAACCTTC
TRBJ2-3	TRBV28	.	.	CASSLGDLSSTDTQYF	TGTGCCAGCAGTTTAGGAGACCTCAGTAGCACAGATACGCAGTATTTT
TRBJ1-6	TRBV12-2	.	.	CSLAWGVSSYNSPLHF	TGTTCGCTTGCTTGGGGGGTGAGCTCCTATAATTCACCCCTCCACTTT